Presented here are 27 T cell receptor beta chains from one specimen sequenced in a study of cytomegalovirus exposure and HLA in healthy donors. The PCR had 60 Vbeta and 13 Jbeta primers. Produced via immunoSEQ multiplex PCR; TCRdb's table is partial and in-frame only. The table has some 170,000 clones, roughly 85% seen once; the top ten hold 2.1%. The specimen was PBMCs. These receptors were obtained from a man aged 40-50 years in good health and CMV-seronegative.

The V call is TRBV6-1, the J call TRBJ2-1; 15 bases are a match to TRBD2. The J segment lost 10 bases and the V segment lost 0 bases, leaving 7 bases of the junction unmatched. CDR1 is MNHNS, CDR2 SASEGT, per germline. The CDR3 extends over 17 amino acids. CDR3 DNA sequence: TGTGCCAGCAGTGAAGCGCCTGGACTAGCGGGAGGGCAGGAGCAGTTCTTC. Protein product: CASSEAPGLAGGQEQFF.

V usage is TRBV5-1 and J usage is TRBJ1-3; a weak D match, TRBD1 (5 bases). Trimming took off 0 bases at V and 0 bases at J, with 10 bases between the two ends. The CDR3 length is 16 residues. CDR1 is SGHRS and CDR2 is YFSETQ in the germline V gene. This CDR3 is CASSLGATGSGNTIYF. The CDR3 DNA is TGCGCCAGCAGCTTGGGCGCTACAGGCTCTGGAAACACCATATATTTT. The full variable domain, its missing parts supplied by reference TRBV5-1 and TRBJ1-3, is KAGVTQTPRYLIKTRGQQVTLSCSPISGHRSVSWYQQTPGQGLQFLFEYFSETQRNKGNFPGRFSGRQFSNSRSEMNVSTLELGDSALYLCASSLGATGSGNTIYFGEGSWLTVV.

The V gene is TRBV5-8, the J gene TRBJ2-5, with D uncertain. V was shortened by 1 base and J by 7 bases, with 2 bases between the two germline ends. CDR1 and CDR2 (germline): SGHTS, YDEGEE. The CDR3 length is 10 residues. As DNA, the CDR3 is TGTGCCAGCAGCTTGCGGACCCAGTACTTC. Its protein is CASSLRTQYF.

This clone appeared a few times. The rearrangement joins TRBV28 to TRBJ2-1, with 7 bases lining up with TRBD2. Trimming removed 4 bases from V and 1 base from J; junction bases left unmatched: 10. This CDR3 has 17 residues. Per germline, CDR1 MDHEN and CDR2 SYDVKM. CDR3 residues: CASSYNRLARSYNEQFF. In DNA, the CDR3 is TGTGCCAGCAGTTACAACCGACTAGCAAGATCCTACAATGAGCAGTTCTTC.

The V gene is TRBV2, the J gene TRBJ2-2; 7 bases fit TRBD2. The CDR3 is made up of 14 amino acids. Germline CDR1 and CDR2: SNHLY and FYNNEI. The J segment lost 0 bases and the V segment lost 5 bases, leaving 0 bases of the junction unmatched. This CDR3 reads CASSLAANTGELFF. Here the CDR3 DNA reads TGTGCCAGCAGTCTAGCGGCGAACACCGGGGAGCTGTTTTTT.

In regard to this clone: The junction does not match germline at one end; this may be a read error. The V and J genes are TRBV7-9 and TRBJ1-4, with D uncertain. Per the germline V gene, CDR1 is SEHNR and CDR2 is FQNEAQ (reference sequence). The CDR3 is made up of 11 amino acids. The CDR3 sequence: CSSQLSEKLFF. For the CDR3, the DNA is TGTTCCAGTCAGCTTAGCGAAAAACTGTTTTTT. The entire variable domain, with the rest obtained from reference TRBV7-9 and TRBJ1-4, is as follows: DTGVSQNPRHKITKRGQNVTFRCDPISEHNRLYWYRQTLGQGPEFLTYFQNEAQLEKSRLLSDRFSAERPKGSFSTLEIQRTEQGDSAMYLCSSQLSEKLFFGSGTQLSVL.

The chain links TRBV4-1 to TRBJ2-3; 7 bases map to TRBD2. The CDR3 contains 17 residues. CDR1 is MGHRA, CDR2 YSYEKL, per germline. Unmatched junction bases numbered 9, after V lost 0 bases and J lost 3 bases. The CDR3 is CASSQEITSDYTDTQYF. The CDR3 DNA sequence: TGCGCCAGCAGCCAAGAAATCACTAGCGACTATACAGATACGCAGTATTTT.

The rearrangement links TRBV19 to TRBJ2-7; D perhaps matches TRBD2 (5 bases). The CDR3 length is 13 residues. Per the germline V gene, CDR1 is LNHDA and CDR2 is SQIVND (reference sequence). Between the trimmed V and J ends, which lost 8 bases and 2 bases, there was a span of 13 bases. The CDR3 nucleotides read TGTGCCAGTGGTAAAAGCGGCGCCTACGAGCAGTACTTC. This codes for CASGKSGAYEQYF.

The CDR3 loop is CASSLDPPGGGNEKLFF. DNA for the CDR3: TGTGCCAGCAGCTTGGACCCCCCGGGGGGGGGAAATGAAAAACTGTTTTTT. This chain connects TRBV5-4 to TRBJ1-4, with a tentative D call TRBD1 (5 bases). V was cut by 0 bases and J by 5 bases, with 17 bases left in between. Germline V gene lookup returns CDR1 SGHNT and CDR2 YYREEE (reference sequence). This CDR3 contains 17 residues.

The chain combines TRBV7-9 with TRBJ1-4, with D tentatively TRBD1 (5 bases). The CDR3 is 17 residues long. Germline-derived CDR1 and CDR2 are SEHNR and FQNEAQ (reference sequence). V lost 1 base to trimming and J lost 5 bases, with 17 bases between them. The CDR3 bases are TGTGCCAGCAGCTTAGGTACGGCAGGGCGAAAAAATGAAAAACTGTTTTTT. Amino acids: CASSLGTAGRKNEKLFF.

CDR3 nucleotide sequence: TGTGCCAGCAGCGAAGGACAGGGGGCATACGAGCAGTACTTC. Its protein is CASSEGQGAYEQYF. V and J are TRBV7-9 and TRBJ2-7, with 11 bases that match TRBD1. Unmatched junction bases numbered 4, after V lost 5 bases and J lost 4 bases. The V gene's germline CDR1 is SEHNR and CDR2 FQNEAQ (reference sequence). There are 14 residues in the CDR3.

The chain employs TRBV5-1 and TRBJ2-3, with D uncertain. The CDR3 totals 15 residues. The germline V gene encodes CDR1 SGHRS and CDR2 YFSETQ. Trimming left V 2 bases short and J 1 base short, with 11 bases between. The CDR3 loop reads CASSFDTPRTDTQYF. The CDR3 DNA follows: TGCGCCAGCAGCTTCGATACTCCCCGCACAGATACGCAGTATTTT.

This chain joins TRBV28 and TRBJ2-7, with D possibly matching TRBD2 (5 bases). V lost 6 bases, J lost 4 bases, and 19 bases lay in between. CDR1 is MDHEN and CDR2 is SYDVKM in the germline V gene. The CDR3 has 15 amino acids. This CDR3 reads CASSEIGGNRYEQYF. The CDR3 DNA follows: TGTGCCAGCAGCGAAATAGGAGGAAATAGGTACGAGCAGTACTTC.

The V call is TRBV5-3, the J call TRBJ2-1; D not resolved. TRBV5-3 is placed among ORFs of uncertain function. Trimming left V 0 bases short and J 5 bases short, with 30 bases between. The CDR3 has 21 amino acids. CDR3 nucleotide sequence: TGTGCCAGAAGCTTGGGGTACGGTTCTCTTTTTCATCGAACCCGAAACAATGAGCAGTTCTTC. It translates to CARSLGYGSLFHRTRNNEQFF.

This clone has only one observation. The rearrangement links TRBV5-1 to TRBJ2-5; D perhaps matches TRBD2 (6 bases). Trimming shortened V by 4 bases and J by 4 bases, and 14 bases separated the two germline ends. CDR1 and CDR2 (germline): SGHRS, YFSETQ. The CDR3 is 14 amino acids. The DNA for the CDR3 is TGCGCCAGCAGCCCAGAGGAGGGGACAGAGACCCAGTACTTC. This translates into CASSPEEGTETQYF.

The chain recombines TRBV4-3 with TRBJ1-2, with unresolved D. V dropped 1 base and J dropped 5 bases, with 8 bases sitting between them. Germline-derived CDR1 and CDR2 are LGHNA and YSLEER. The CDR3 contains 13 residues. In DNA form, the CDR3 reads TGCGCCAGCAGCCAAGTGGGGAGTTATGGCTACACCTTC. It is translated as CASSQVGSYGYTF.

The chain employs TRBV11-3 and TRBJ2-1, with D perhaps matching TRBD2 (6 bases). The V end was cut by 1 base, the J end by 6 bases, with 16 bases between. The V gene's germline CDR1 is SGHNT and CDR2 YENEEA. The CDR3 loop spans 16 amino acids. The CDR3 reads CASSLVHSGGSNEQFF. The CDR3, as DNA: TGTGCCAGCAGCTTAGTGCACAGTGGAGGGTCCAATGAGCAGTTCTTC.

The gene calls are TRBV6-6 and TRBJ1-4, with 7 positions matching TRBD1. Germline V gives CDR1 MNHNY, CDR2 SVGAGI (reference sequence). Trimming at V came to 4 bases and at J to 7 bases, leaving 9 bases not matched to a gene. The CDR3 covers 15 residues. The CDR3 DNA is TGTGCCAGCAGTTCCCAGACAGGGTCGGCTGAAAAACTGTTTTTT. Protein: CASSSQTGSAEKLFF.

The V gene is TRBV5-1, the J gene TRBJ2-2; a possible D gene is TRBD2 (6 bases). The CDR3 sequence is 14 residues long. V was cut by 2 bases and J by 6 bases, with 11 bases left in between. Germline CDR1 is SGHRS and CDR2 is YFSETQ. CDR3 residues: CASSFGGPPGELFF. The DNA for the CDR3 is TGCGCCAGCAGCTTCGGAGGGCCCCCCGGGGAGCTGTTTTTT. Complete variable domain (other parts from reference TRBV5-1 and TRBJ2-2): KAGVTQTPRYLIKTRGQQVTLSCSPISGHRSVSWYQQTPGQGLQFLFEYFSETQRNKGNFPGRFSGRQFSNSRSEMNVSTLELGDSALYLCASSFGGPPGELFFGEGSRLTVL.

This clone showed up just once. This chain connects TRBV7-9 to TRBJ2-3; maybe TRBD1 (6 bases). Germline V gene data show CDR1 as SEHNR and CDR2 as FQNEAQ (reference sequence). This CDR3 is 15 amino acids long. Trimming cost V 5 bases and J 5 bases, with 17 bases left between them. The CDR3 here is CASSMTLRGGDTQYF. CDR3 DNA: TGTGCCAGCAGCATGACCTTGAGAGGGGGAGATACGCAGTATTTT.

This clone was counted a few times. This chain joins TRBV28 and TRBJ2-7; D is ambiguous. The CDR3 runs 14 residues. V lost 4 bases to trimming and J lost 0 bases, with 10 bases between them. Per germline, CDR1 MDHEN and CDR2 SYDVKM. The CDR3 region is CASSSSRGSYEQYF. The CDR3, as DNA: TGTGCCAGCAGTTCTTCAAGAGGCTCCTACGAGCAGTACTTC.

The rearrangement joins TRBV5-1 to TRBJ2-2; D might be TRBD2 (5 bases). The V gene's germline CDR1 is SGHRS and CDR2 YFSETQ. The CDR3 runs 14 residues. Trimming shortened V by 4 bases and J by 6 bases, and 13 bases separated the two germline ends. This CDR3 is CASSATTGPGELFF. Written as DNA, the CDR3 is TGCGCCAGCAGCGCGACTACCGGGCCCGGGGAGCTGTTTTTT.

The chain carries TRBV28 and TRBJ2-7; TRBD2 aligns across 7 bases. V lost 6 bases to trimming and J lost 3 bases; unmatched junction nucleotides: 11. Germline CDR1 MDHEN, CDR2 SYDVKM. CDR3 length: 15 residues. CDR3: CASSVLGRELYEQYF. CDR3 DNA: TGTGCCAGCAGCGTTTTGGGGCGGGAGCTCTACGAGCAGTACTTC.

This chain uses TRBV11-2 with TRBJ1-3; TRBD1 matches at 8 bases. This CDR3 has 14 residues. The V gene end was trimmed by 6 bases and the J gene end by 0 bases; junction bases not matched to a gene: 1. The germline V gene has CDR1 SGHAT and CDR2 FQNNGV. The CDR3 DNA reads TGTGCCAGCAGTACAGGGGGCTCTGGAAACACCATATATTTT. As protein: CASSTGGSGNTIYF.

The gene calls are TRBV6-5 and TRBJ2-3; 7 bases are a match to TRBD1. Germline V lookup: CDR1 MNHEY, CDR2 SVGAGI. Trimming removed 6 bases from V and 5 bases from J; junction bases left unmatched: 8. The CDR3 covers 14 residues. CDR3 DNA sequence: TGTGCCAGCAGGAGACAGGGACGGATAGATACGCAGTATTTT. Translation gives CASRRQGRIDTQYF.

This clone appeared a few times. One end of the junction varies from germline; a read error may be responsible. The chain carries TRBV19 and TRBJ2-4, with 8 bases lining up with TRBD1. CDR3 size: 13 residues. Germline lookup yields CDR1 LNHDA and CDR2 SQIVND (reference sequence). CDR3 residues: CASSRQGNNSQYF. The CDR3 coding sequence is TGTGCCAGTAGTCGACAGGGGAATAACAGTCAGTACTTC.

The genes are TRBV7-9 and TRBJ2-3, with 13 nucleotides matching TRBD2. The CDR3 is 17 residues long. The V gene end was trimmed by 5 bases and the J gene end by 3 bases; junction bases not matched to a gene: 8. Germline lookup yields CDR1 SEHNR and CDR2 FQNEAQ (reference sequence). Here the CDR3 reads CASSQGLGLAGTDTQYF. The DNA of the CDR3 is TGTGCCAGCAGCCAAGGGTTGGGACTAGCGGGAACAGATACGCAGTATTTT.